This T cell receptor (beta chain) was sequenced for a study of T cell responses to AZD1222 COVID-19 vaccine. Data came from immunoSEQ multiplex PCR; TCRdb stores just in-frame clones and leaves some out. Found here are about 130,000 clones, 93% of them singletons; the top ten hold approximately 4.9%. The V gene end was trimmed by 1 base and the J gene end by 5 bases; junction bases not matched to a gene: 5. Looked up from germline, CDR1 is SGHAT and CDR2 is FQNNGV. The CDR3 runs to 15 residues. This clone was observed a single time. Its specificity is unknown. Study outcomes and limitations: The sample set comprised mostly white British donors with more females, and clonal diversity was possibly underestimated. The CD4 TCRs associated with vaccination extended across spike and predominated at 160-218 and 743-854. Spike-specific TCR breadth and depth both grew after two AZD1222 doses.

The rearrangement links TRBV11-2 to TRBJ1-5, with TRBD1 matching 7 bases. Sequencing used peripheral blood, obtained on day 0 of AZD1222 vaccination. The sequence was obtained from an adult in good health. The CDR3 sequence is CASSLAQGTDQPQHF. The DNA for the CDR3 is TGTGCCAGCAGCTTAGCCCAAGGGACAGATCAGCCCCAGCATTTT.